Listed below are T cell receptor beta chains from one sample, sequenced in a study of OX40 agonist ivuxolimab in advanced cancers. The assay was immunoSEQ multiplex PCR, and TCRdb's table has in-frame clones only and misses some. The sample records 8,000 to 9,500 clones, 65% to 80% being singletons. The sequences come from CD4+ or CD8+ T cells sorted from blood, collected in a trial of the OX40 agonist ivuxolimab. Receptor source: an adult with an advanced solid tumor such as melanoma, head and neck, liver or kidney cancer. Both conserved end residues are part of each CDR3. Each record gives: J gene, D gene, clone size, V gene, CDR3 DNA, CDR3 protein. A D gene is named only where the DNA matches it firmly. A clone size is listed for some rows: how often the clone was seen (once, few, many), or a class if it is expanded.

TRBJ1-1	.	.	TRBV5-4	TGTGCCAGCAGCAAAGGGAGGAACACTGAAGCTTTCTTT	CASSKGRNTEAFF
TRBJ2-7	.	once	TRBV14	TGTGCCAGCAGCCAAGATCGCTTCGAGCAGTACTTC	CASSQDRFEQYF
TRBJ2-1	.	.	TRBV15	TGTGCCACCAGCAGAGAGCGGAATGAGCAGTTCTTC	CATSRERNEQFF
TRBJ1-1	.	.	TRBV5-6	TGTGCCAGCAGCTCGAGCATGAACACTGAAGCTTTCTTT	CASSSSMNTEAFF
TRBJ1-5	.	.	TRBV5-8	TGTGCCAGCAGCCGGGACCCCCGGCCCCAGCATTTT	CASSRDPRPQHF
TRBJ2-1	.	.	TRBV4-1	TGCGCCAGCAGCCAAGGACCCTACAATGAGCAGTTCTTC	CASSQGPYNEQFF
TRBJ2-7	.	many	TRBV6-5	TGTGCCAGCACCTCCCCGTGGAACGAGCAGTACTTC	CASTSPWNEQYF
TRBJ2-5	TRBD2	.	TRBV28	TGTGCCAGCGGGGTGTATAAATTCCTAGCGGGAGGTCATGGGACCCAGTACTTC	CASGVYKFLAGGHGTQYF
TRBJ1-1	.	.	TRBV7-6	TGTGCCAGCAGCTTAGAAAGGGGCACTGAAGCTTTCTTT	CASSLERGTEAFF
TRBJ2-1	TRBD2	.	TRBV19	TGTGCCAGTAGTCTAGCGGGAGTTGAGCAGTTCTTC	CASSLAGVEQFF
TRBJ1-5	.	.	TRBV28	TGTGCCAGCAGTTTAAGAGGGGTTGGGAATCAGCCCCAGCATTTT	CASSLRGVGNQPQHF
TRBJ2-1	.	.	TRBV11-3	TGTGCCAGCAGCTCTAGGAACTACAATGAGCAGTTCTTC	CASSSRNYNEQFF
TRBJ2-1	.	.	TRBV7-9	TGTGCCAGCAGCTTAAAGGGGTCCTACAATGAGCAGTTCTTC	CASSLKGSYNEQFF
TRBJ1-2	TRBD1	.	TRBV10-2	TGCGCCAGCAGCGCCTCCGAGACAGGGGCCTATGGCTACACCTTC	CASSASETGAYGYTF
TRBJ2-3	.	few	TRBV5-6	TGTGCCAGCAGCTTCCCCCCGGGAACACTCACAGATACGCAGTATTTT	CASSFPPGTLTDTQYF
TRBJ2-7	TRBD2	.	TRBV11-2	TGTGCCAGCAGCTTTACGCTAGCGGCCTCTGGATACTTC	CASSFTLAASGYF
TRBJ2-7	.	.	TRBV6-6	TGTGCCAGCAGTTACGGCGCGGGGGCCGGCGAGCAGTACTTC	CASSYGAGAGEQYF
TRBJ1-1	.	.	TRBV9	TGTGCCAGCAGCCCCCCTAGGGGCCGGACTGAAGCTTTCTTT	CASSPPRGRTEAFF
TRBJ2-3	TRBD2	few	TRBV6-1	TGTGCCAGCAGTGAAGCGGACGGGGGGGAAACAGATACGCAGTATTTT	CASSEADGGETDTQYF
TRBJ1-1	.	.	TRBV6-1	TGTGCCAGCATGAAGGGTAATGAAGCTTTCTTT	CASMKGNEAFF
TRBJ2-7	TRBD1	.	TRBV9	TGTGCCAGCAGCGTCGACAGGGGTCCCTACGAGCAGTACTTC	CASSVDRGPYEQYF
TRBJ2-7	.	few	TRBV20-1	TGCAGTGCCCAGTGGGGAATCGAGCAGTACTTC	CSAQWGIEQYF
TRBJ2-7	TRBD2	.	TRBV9	TGTGCCAGCAGCGTAGAGGCTAGCGGGGCCTACGAGCAGTACTTC	CASSVEASGAYEQYF
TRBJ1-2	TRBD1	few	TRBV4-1	TGCGCCAGCAGCCAAGCTGGACAGGGTCGCTATGGCTACACCTTC	CASSQAGQGRYGYTF
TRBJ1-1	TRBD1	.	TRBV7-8	TGTGCCAGCAGCCCGGAGACAGGGGAGATGACTGAAGCTTTCTTT	CASSPETGEMTEAFF
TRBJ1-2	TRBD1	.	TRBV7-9	TGTGCCAGCACCTCGCGGACAGGGGCCGATGGCTACACCTTC	CASTSRTGADGYTF
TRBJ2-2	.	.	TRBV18	TGTGCCAGCTCCCCAGGGACGGCTAACACCGGGGAGCTGTTTTTT	CASSPGTANTGELFF
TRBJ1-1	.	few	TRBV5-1	TGCGCCAGCAGCTTGGAGACGGGGGCGATGGCTGAAGCTTTCTTT	CASSLETGAMAEAFF
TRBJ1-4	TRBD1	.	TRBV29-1	TGCAGCGCTGCCCGGGACAGGGGGGGATTTCAAGATAATGAAAAACTGTTTTTT	CSAARDRGGFQDNEKLFF
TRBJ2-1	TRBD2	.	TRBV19	TGTGCCAGTAGTATACAAGCGGGGTCATACAATGAGCAGTTCTTC	CASSIQAGSYNEQFF
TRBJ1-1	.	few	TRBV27	TGTGCCAGCAGTTTTGGGGCAGACACTGAAGCTTTCTTT	CASSFGADTEAFF
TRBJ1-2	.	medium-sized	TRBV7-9	TGTGCCAGCAGCTACTCCCCGACAGACTACTATGGCTACACCTTC	CASSYSPTDYYGYTF
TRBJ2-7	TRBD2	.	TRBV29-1	TGCAGCGTTGGGGCTTTATACACTAGCGGGAGTTTGTACGAGCAGTACTTC	CSVGALYTSGSLYEQYF
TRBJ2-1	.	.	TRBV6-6	TGTGCCAGCAGTTTGGGTGGATGGAATGAGCAGTTCTTC	CASSLGGWNEQFF
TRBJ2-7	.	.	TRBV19	TGTGCCAGTAGTATAGGTGGCACCTACGAGCAGTACTTC	CASSIGGTYEQYF
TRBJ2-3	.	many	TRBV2	TGTGCCAGCAGTGAACCGCCCGTGAGCAAGCAGTATTTT	CASSEPPVSKQYF
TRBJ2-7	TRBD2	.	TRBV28	TGTGCCAGCAGTTTATACCGGGAGGGCCGGGGAGAGCAGTACTTC	CASSLYREGRGEQYF
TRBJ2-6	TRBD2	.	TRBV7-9	TGTGCCAGCAGCTTAGTCGCGGGAGCAGCCTCTGGGGCCAACGTCCTGACTTTC	CASSLVAGAASGANVLTF
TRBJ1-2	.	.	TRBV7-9	TGTGCCAGCAGCTTAGGGACAGCTAACTATGGCTACACCTTC	CASSLGTANYGYTF